Following are 21 T cell receptor beta chains from one sample sequenced in a study of blood T cells in healthy people across ages. A sample-barcoded 5' primer and a J-beta primer mix were used in a second PCR of about 7 to 12 cycles. TCRdb ran MiXCR on the 5' RACE reads and lists one entry per CDR3 protein. Of 2 million or so distinct CDR3 sequences in the sample, about 49% were seen once. The sequenced sample consisted of blood. The receptors derive from a woman aged 40 to 50 in good health.

The V call is TRBV29-1, the J call TRBJ2-5; a weak D match, TRBD2 (6 bases). Trimming cost V 5 bases and J 4 bases, with 20 bases left between them. The germline V gene has CDR1 SQVTM and CDR2 ANQGSEA. The CDR3 has 15 residues. The CDR3 here is CSVYDPLVGGETQYF. The CDR3 DNA reads TGCAGCGTTTACGATCCGCTCGTGGGGGGAGAGACCCAGTACTTC.

The chain recombines TRBV7-2 with TRBJ2-5; tentatively, D is TRBD2 (6 bases). CDR1 is SGHTA and CDR2 is FQGNSA in the germline V gene. The CDR3 contains 13 residues. Trimming cost V 4 bases and J 5 bases, with 11 bases left between them. As DNA, the CDR3 is TGTGCCAGCAGCTGCAAACGGGGGGAGACCCAGTACTTC. Its protein is CASSCKRGETQYF.

The V and J genes are TRBV6-5 and TRBJ2-3; 7 nucleotides line up with TRBD2. CDR3 length: 18 residues. The J segment lost 0 bases and the V segment lost 0 bases, leaving 9 bases of the junction unmatched. Germline-derived CDR1 and CDR2 are MNHEY and SVGAGI. CDR3 DNA: TGTGCCAGCAGTTACTCGGCCCCTTCCGGGGGGAGCACAGATACGCAGTATTTT. Translated: CASSYSAPSGGSTDTQYF.

This clonotype was seen only a few times. V and J are TRBV18 and TRBJ1-2; no clear D gene. V was clipped by 2 bases and J by 6 bases, with 13 bases between them. The germline V gene has CDR1 KGHSH and CDR2 LQKENI. The CDR3 is 14 amino acids. The CDR3 DNA is TGTGCCAGCTCACCAAAGTCACGGGAGCATGGCTACACCTTC. It translates to CASSPKSREHGYTF.

This chain links TRBV29-1 with TRBJ2-1, with 7 bases lining up with TRBD1. Germline CDR1 and CDR2: SQVTM and ANQGSEA. This CDR3 comprises 13 residues. The ends lost 8 bases at V and 6 bases at J; junction bases unmatched: 10. CDR3 in DNA: TGCAGCTTCTATGGGACAGCGGTCAATGAGCAGTTCTTC. Translation: CSFYGTAVNEQFF.

This clonotype was counted a few times. The chain uses TRBV6-2 or TRBV6-3 and TRBJ2-1; TRBD1 agrees at 10 bases. There are 17 residues in the CDR3. The trim removed 2 bases at V and 5 bases at J, leaving 9 bases unmatched. Germline V gene lookup returns CDR1 MNHEY and CDR2 SVGEGT. CDR3 sequence (DNA): TGTGCCAGCAGTTACCTAACGGGACAGGGGCGTCACAATGAGCAGTTCTTC. Protein: CASSYLTGQGRHNEQFF.

The rearrangement joins TRBV24-1 to TRBJ2-5; D is ambiguous. Germline lookup yields CDR1 KGHDR and CDR2 SFDVKD. V lost 6 bases and J 3 bases, leaving 4 bases between the germline ends. CDR3 length: 11 residues. CDR3 nucleotide sequence: TGTGCCACCAGTAACAAAGAGACCCAGTACTTC. This encodes CATSNKETQYF.

The chain recombines TRBV7-2 with TRBJ1-2, with 7 bases matching TRBD1. The CDR3 extends over 15 amino acids. Germline V CDR1 and CDR2: SGHTA, FQGNSA. Trimming removed 5 bases from V and 7 bases from J; junction bases left unmatched: 13. CDR3 sequence reads: CASSPQTGSPSGYTF. Written as DNA, the CDR3 is TGTGCCAGCAGCCCGCAGACAGGGAGTCCTTCTGGCTACACCTTC.

This chain joins TRBV7-2 and TRBJ2-1; TRBD1 aligns across 8 bases. V lost 5 bases to trimming and J lost 7 bases; unmatched junction nucleotides: 7. The CDR3 loop spans 14 amino acids. Germline values: CDR1 SGHTA, CDR2 FQGNSA. CDR3 residues: CASSPAQGANEQFF. CDR3 bases: TGTGCCAGCAGCCCGGCCCAGGGGGCAAATGAGCAGTTCTTC.

This clonotype was detected only a few times. This rearrangement joins TRBV20-1 to TRBJ2-4; D is unclear. Per the germline V gene, CDR1 is DFQATT and CDR2 is SNEGSKA (reference sequence). Trimming shortened V by 3 bases and J by 8 bases, and 14 bases separated the two germline ends. There are 13 residues in the CDR3. The CDR3 loop reads CSASSIAGDIQYF. The CDR3 nucleotides are TGCAGTGCTAGTAGTATAGCCGGTGACATTCAGTACTTC.

This clonotype was seen a handful of times. The chain joins TRBV20-1 to TRBJ2-6, with 8 positions matching TRBD1. Unmatched junction bases numbered 6, after V lost 5 bases and J lost 0 bases. This CDR3 comprises 16 residues. CDR1 and CDR2 from the germline V gene are DFQATT and SNEGSKA (reference sequence). CDR3 nucleotides: TGCAGTGCTCGGAGTGACAGGGGCTCTGGGGCCAACGTCCTGACTTTC. Encoded protein: CSARSDRGSGANVLTF.

The chain has TRBV15 and TRBJ2-7; 8 nucleotides agree with TRBD1. The last part of the DNA fits TRBJ2-5 better; the J call may be wrong. From germline, CDR1 is LNHNV and CDR2 YYDKDF (reference sequence). The CDR3 covers 15 residues. The CDR3 bases are TGTGCCACCAGCAGAGAACCGGGACAGGAAGAGACCCAGTACTTC. Translating gives CATSREPGQEETQYF.

The chain uses TRBV10-3 and TRBJ2-5, with D perhaps being TRBD1 or TRBD2 (5 bases each). The CDR3 has 13 amino acids. V lost 11 bases and J 2 bases, leaving 15 bases between the germline ends. Germline assignment: CDR1 ENHRY and CDR2 SYGVKD. The CDR3: CARPVGEQETQYF. The CDR3 DNA reads TGTGCCCGACCGGTGGGGGAACAAGAGACCCAGTACTTC.

The chain recombines TRBV6-1 with TRBJ2-3; no reliable D call. This CDR3 is built from 14 residues. Germline lookup yields CDR1 MNHNS and CDR2 SASEGT. The ends were cut back, 7 bases at V and 2 bases at J, with 13 bases in the middle. The CDR3 DNA reads TGTGCCAGCAACCAGACTCCTATCACAGATACGCAGTATTTT. Its protein is CASNQTPITDTQYF.

The chain uses TRBV29-1 and TRBJ2-3, with TRBD2 matching 10 bases. J lost 3 bases, V lost 4 bases, and 19 bases had no gene match. Per germline, CDR1 SQVTM and CDR2 ANQGSEA. This CDR3 comprises 19 residues. The CDR3 loop reads CSVASRRGRSGGATDTQYF. In DNA, the CDR3 is TGCAGCGTTGCGTCCCGGAGGGGGCGAAGCGGGGGGGCAACAGATACGCAGTATTTT.

The chain uses TRBV12-3 or TRBV12-4 and TRBJ2-5; the D gene could be TRBD1 or TRBD2 (5 bases each). Trimming took off 9 bases at V and 6 bases at J, with 17 bases between the two ends. The CDR3 sequence is 13 residues long. In nucleotides, the CDR3 is TGTGCCAGTACGTCCTCCGGGACGCAGACCCAGTACTTC. Amino acids: CASTSSGTQTQYF.

The chain carries TRBV5-6 and TRBJ2-7; D is possibly TRBD1 or TRBD2 (5 bases each). The germline CDR1 and CDR2 sequences are SGHDT and YYEEEE. Trimming stripped 1 base from V and 7 bases from J, with 18 bases between. The CDR3 extends over 15 amino acids. CDR3 sequence: CASSLMGPRYNEQYF. DNA of the CDR3: TGTGCCAGCAGCTTGATGGGACCGCGCTACAATGAGCAGTACTTC.

This clonotype came up a few times. The chain uses TRBV5-1 and TRBJ2-1, with D tentatively TRBD1 (5 bases). V was clipped by 0 bases and J by 8 bases, with 15 bases between them. Germline CDR1 and CDR2: SGHRS and YFSETQ. The length of the CDR3 is 15 residues. In DNA form, the CDR3 reads TGCGCCAGCAGCTTGGCCGGTGGCAGGGTGGATGAGCAGTTCTTC. Amino acids: CASSLAGGRVDEQFF.

This clonotype was detected only once. This likely comes from a read error, as the CDR3 has no conserved phenylalanine or tryptophan at its end. The DNA is left out, because the CDR3 cannot be placed on it with certainty; the CDR3 is given as TCRdb lists it. The chain employs TRBV28 and TRBJ2-1; the table's D call, TRBD1, has no DNA check behind it. The germline V gene encodes CDR1 MDHEN and CDR2 SYDVKM. Inclusive of both ends, the CDR3 amounts to 15 amino acids. The CDR3 sequence is CASSPLSLLGYTFGS.

CDR3 DNA: TGCAGCGGCCTGACAGGGCCCGGGGAAAAACTGTTTTTT. Translating gives CSGLTGPGEKLFF. The V gene is TRBV29-1, the J gene TRBJ1-4, with 7 bases lining up with TRBD1. CDR1 SQVTM and CDR2 ANQGSEA come from the germline V gene. There are 13 residues in the CDR3. With V trimmed by 7 bases and J by 8 bases, 10 bases remained unmatched.

In its sample, this clonotype was seen a few times. The V call is TRBV20-1, the J call TRBJ2-4, with TRBD2 as a possible D gene (6 bases). CDR3 size: 18 residues. Trimming removed 3 bases at V and 9 bases at J, with 30 bases between. The germline gives CDR1 DFQATT, CDR2 SNEGSKA (reference sequence). Here the CDR3 reads CSARATEALGERAGIQYF. CDR3 sequence (DNA): TGCAGTGCTAGGGCGACGGAAGCCCTCGGGGAGCGGGCGGGCATTCAGTACTTC.